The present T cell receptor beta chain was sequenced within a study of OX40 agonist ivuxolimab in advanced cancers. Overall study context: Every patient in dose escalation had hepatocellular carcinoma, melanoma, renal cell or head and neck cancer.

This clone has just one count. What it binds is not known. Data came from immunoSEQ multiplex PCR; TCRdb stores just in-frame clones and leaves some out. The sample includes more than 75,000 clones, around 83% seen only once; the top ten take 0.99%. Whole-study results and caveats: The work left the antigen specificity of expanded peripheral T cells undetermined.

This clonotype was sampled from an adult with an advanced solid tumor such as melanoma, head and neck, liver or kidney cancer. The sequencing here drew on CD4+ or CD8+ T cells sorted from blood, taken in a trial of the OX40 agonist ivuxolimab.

The CDR3 is CATSRAAYEQYF. As DNA, the CDR3 is TGTGCCACCAGCAGAGCGGCCTACGAGCAGTACTTC. The J gene is TRBJ2-7, the V gene TRBV15; unclear D gene. Germline loops: CDR1 LNHNV, CDR2 YYDKDF (reference sequence). V lost 1 base and J 2 bases, leaving 3 bases between the germline ends. This CDR3 contains 12 residues.